This T cell receptor beta chain originates from a study of T-cell memory formation after mild COVID-19. This clonotype was counted at least ten times. Its antigen is undetermined. Study-wide results and limits: Mainly CM and EM harbored the contracting CD4+ clones; mainly EMRA harbored the CD8+ ones. Whereas later expanders leaned CD4+, clones contracting day 15 to 85 showed a balanced CD4/CD8 makeup.

Sample barcodes and UMIs were carried by the TCR alpha and TCR beta cDNA libraries that 5'RACE generated with constant-segment primers. TCRdb passed the 5' RACE reads through MiXCR, listing each CDR3 protein once. The sample contains some 330,000 distinct CDR3 sequences, roughly 21% of which appear only once. Sequencing used PBMCs or a T cell subset sorted from them (not recorded which). The TCR sequence derives from an adult woman who had mild COVID-19 (a few samples of this study predate the infection). Cell type and time point are not known.

This CDR3 is CASSPGRLQDEQFF. The DNA of the CDR3 is TGCGCCAGCAGCCCTGGACGGCTTCAGGATGAGCAGTTCTTC. V gene TRBV5-1 combines with J gene TRBJ2-1, with no clear D. The CDR3 length is 14 residues. Trimming cost V 4 bases and J 8 bases, with 16 bases left between them. From germline, CDR1 is SGHRS and CDR2 YFSETQ.